This TCR beta chain was documented in a study of T cells in Graves' hyperthyroidism and ophthalmopathy. General study points: Ophthalmopathy was separated from stable hyperthyroidism by a 13 V-J model. Ophthalmopathy got predicted by the model a median around 6.6 months before its onset.

RNA transcripts gave rise to amplified TCR beta CDR3 regions. First-round RT-PCR with HTBI primers amplified the TCR CDR3 region. TCRdb recomputed calls from the multiplex PCR reads with MiXCR, one row per CDR3 protein. The sample has a few hundred thousand distinct CDR3 sequences; approximately 15% are singletons. This clonotype was found a few times. Its target is not known. At one end the junction does not follow the germline gene, possibly because of a read error. It was uncontrolled infection, other autoimmune disease, pregnancy or lactation that excluded patients. The PBMCs studied were ones that came from roughly 11 ml fresh peripheral blood. The CDR3 covers 15 residues. Germline lookup yields CDR1 SGHRS and CDR2 YFSETQ.

This TCR was sampled from a woman aged 18-35 years with Graves' hyperthyroidism. Sequenced material: blood. V gene TRBV5-1 combines with J gene TRBJ2-1; 8 nucleotides agree with TRBD2. The CDR3 sequence: CANSLRAGGINEQFF. In DNA form, the CDR3 reads TGCGCCAACAGCTTGCGGGCGGGAGGAATCAATGAGCAGTTCTTC.